This TCR beta chain was sequenced in a study of blood T cell repertoires in COVID-19. The repertoire was sequenced with immunoSEQ multiplex PCR; TCRdb's copy has only in-frame clones and lacks some. The data show roughly 110,000 clones, with around 92% seen just once and 4.9% held by the top ten. Germline CDR1 is LGHNA and CDR2 is YSLEER. The CDR3 loop spans 16 amino acids. Trimming cost V 0 bases and J 7 bases; bases outside gene matches: 4. This sequence was found in a man aged 40-49 years with active or convalescent COVID-19. The material sequenced was peripheral blood. This chain uses TRBV4-3 with TRBJ2-2, with TRBD2 identical over 11 bases. As DNA, the CDR3 is TGCGCCAGCAGCCAAGATCCCCTAGCGGGAGGCGGGGAGCTGTTTTTT. Amino acid sequence: CASSQDPLAGGGELFF.